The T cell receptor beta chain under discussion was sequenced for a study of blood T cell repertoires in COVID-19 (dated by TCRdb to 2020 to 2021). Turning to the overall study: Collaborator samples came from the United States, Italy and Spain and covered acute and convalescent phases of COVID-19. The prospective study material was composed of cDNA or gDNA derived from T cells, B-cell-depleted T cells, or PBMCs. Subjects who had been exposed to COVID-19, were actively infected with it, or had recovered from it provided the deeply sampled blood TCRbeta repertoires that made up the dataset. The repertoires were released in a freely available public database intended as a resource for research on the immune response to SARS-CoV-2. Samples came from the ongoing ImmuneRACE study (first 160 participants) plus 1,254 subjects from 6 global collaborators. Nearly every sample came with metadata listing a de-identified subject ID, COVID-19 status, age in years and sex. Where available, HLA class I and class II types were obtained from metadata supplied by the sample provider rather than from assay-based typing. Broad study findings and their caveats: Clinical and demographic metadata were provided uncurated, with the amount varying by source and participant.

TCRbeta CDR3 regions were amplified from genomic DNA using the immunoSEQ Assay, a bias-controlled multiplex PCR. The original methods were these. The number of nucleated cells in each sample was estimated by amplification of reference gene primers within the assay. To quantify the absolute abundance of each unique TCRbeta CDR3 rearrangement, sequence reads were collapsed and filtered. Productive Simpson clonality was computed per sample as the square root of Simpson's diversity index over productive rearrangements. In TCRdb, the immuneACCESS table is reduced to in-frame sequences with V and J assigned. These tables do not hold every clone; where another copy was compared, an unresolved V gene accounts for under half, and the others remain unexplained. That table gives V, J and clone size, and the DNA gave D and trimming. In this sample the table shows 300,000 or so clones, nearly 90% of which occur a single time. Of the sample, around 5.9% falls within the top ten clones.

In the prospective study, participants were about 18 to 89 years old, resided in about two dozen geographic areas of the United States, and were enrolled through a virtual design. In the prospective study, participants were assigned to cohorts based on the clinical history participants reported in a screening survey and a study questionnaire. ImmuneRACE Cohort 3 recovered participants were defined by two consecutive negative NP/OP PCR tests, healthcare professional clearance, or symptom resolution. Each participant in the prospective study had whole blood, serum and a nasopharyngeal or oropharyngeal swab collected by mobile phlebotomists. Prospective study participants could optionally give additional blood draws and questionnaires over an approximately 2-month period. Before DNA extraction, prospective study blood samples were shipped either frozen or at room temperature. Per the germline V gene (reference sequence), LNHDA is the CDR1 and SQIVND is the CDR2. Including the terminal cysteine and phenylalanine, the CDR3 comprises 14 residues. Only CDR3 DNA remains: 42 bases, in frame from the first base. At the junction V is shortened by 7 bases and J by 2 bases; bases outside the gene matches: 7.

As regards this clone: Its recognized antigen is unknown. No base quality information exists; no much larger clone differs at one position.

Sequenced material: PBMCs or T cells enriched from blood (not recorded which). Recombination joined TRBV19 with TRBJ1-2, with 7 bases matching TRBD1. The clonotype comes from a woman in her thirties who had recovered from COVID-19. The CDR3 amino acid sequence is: CASTRTGTNYGYTF. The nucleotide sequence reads TGTGCCAGTACCCGGACAGGAACAAACTATGGCTACACCTTC.